This TCR beta chain emerged from a study of early stage breast cancer tumors. Study results and caveats: Most shared enriched TCRB sequences were commonly generated ones.

Clones were sequenced by immunoSEQ multiplex PCR, and TCRdb holds only the in-frame ones, with some missing. The sample lists 35,000 to 45,000 clones; 65% to 75% were seen once. This clone has more than one count but fewer than ten. Its antigen is not known. Sequence at one end of the junction differs from germline and may be a read error. The sample was blood. The sequence was obtained from a person in their 60s with breast cancer.

The CDR3 is CASSSRHTEAFF. The CDR3 DNA is TGTGCCAGCAGCTCTCGACACACCGAAGCTTTCTTT. The chain carries TRBV4-2 and TRBJ1-1; D remains unclear. Germline V gene lookup returns CDR1 LGHNA and CDR2 YNFKEQ. The CDR3 totals 12 residues.